This T cell receptor beta chain was recorded in a study of CD8+ T cells in alopecia areata. Overall study results and limits: Significant decreases in scalp clonality and expanded CD8+ clones followed tofacitinib treatment.

The treatment denotes: oral pan-JAK inhibitor, 5-10 mg twice daily. The study team obtained lesional scalp punch biopsies and peripheral blood from alopecia areata patients. As concerns this clone: Its antigen is currently unknown.

Extraction of RNA preceded its reverse transcription into cDNA, which served as the sequencing template. Assay: immunoSEQ multiplex PCR; the TCRdb copy retains only in-frame clones and omits some. The top ten hold roughly 8.8% of the sample, which has about 3,900 clones, approximately 66% seen once. The V segment lost 3 bases and the J segment 4 bases; nucleotides outside the gene matches: 11. Germline V gene data show CDR1 as MGHRA and CDR2 as YSYEKL. CDR3 length: 19 amino acids. This TCR was recovered from a human donor with alopecia areata. Material: skin, obtained at week 24, from a patient treated with tofacitinib. This rearrangement joins TRBV4-1 to TRBJ2-1, with 14 bases that match TRBD2. The CDR3 region is CASSHGGTSGGRRYNEQFF. The CDR3 DNA reads as TGCGCCAGCAGCCATGGAGGGACTAGCGGGGGCAGAAGGTACAATGAGCAGTTCTTC.